Listed below are T cell receptor beta chains from one sample, sequenced in a study of regulatory T cells in long-lasting Graves disease. TCRdb reprocessed the multiplex PCR reads with MiXCR, giving one entry per CDR3 protein. The profile shows about 620,000 distinct CDR3 sequences, roughly 15% of them singletons. The data also belong to a second study, concerning T cells in Graves' hyperthyroidism and ophthalmopathy.

Sequenced here: peripheral blood mononuclear cells (PBMCs), sampled at new diagnosis, from a patient treated with antithyroid drugs. The receptors come from a woman aged 25 to 45 with Graves disease. CDR3s include the opening cysteine and the closing phenylalanine or tryptophan. The order of the fields is J gene, clone size, V gene, D gene, CDR3 DNA, CDR3 protein. A D gene is named only where the DNA matches it firmly. Not every row has a clone size; where given, it reads once, few, many or a size class.

>TRBJ2-1|-|TRBV19|-
TGTGCCAGTGGTCTGCGGGCTATCTACAATGAGCAGTTCTTC
CASGLRAIYNEQFF
>TRBJ2-2|-|TRBV12-3/TRBV12-4|-
TGTGCCAGCAGTGACAGCGACCGCACCGGGGAGCTGTTTTTT
CASSDSDRTGELFF
>TRBJ2-5|many|TRBV11-1|-
TGTGCCAGCAGCTTCGATTACGAGTGGGCCCAGTACTTC
CASSFDYEWAQYF
>TRBJ2-7|-|TRBV6-2/TRBV6-3|-
TGTGCCAGCGGGGAATCGGAGTACGAGCAGTACTTC
CASGESEYEQYF
>TRBJ2-2|-|TRBV28|-
TGTGCCAGCAGTTCGGCCGGGGAGCTGTTTTTT
CASSSAGELFF
>TRBJ1-2|many|TRBV30|-
TGTGCCTGGAGTAGCCTTCCCTTTGGGGGCTACACCTTC
CAWSSLPFGGYTF
>TRBJ1-1|many|TRBV19|-
TGTGCCAGTACGGTCGTGGCGAACACTGAAGCTTTCTTT
CASTVVANTEAFF
>TRBJ2-7|-|TRBV10-3|TRBD2
TGTGCCACCTTAGCGGGCGCAACCTACGAGCAGTACTTC
CATLAGATYEQYF
>TRBJ2-7|many|TRBV28|-
TGTGCCAGCAGATACTCCTACGAGCAGTACTTC
CASRYSYEQYF
>TRBJ1-3|many|TRBV2|-
TGTGCCAGCAGTGAAGTCCCCTCTGGAAACACCATATATTTT
CASSEVPSGNTIYF
>TRBJ2-1|many|TRBV19|TRBD2
TGTGCCAGTAGAGGACTAGTCCCGGCCAATGAGCAGTTCTTC
CASRGLVPANEQFF
>TRBJ2-1|few|TRBV24-1|-
TGTGCCACCAGTGATTTCCGGACCGGGTCTGGGCAGTTCTTC
CATSDFRTGSGQFF
>TRBJ2-7|many|TRBV3-1|-
TGTGCCAGCAGCCACGGAGGCGGCGAGCAGTACTTC
CASSHGGGEQYF
>TRBJ1-1|-|TRBV12-3/TRBV12-4|TRBD1
TGTGCCAGCAGGGGGACAGGGAGTTGGAACACTGAAGCTTTCTTT
CASRGTGSWNTEAFF
>TRBJ1-1|many|TRBV12-3/TRBV12-4|-
TGTGCCAGCAGTTTAGAAACAGTGAACACTGAAGCTTTCTTT
CASSLETVNTEAFF
>TRBJ2-3|few|TRBV11-3|TRBD2
TGTGCCAGCAGCTTAGGCCAGCGGGAGTCGGTAGATACGCAGTATTTT
CASSLGQRESVDTQYF
>TRBJ2-3|-|TRBV6-1|-
TGTGCCAGCAGTGACCGGGACACCCCTCCAGAGGCGCAGTATTTT
CASSDRDTPPEAQYF
>TRBJ2-7|-|TRBV6-1|TRBD1
TGTGCCAGCTGTCGGAGGACAGGGGACTACGAGCAGTACTTC
CASCRRTGDYEQYF
>TRBJ1-5|many|TRBV12-3/TRBV12-4|TRBD1
TGTGCCAGCAGTTTAGGGTCGGTAGGGGGCCGGGATCAGCCCCAGCATTTT
CASSLGSVGGRDQPQHF
>TRBJ2-7|many|TRBV11-2|-
TGTGCCAGCAGCAAGAGGAGGAACTACGAGCAGTACTTC
CASSKRRNYEQYF
>TRBJ2-1|-|TRBV20-1|-
TGCACCGTGGGGGGGGGCTTGAGCTCCTACAATGAGCAGTTCTTC
CTVGGGLSSYNEQFF
>TRBJ2-2|few|TRBV19|-
TGTGCCAGTAGTATTGATCCCGGGGAGCTGTTTTTT
CASSIDPGELFF
>TRBJ2-2|few|TRBV6-1|-
TGTGCCAGCAGCAAGACAGGATCTAACACCGGGGAGCTGTTTTTT
CASSKTGSNTGELFF
>TRBJ2-7|many|TRBV24-1|-
TGTGCCACCAGTGATTTTGGCGGAGTCTCTTTCTTC
CATSDFGGVSFF
>TRBJ2-5|few|TRBV5-1|-
TGCGCCAGCAGCCGAGAGGGGCAGGGACGAGAGACCCAGTACTTC
CASSREGQGRETQYF
>TRBJ2-3|many|TRBV12-3/TRBV12-4|TRBD2
TGTGCCAGCCGAGCCACGGGGGGGCCGAAGGAGTATTTT
CASRATGGPKEYF
>TRBJ1-4|few|TRBV25-1|TRBD1
TGTGCCAGCTTGGGGACAGGGGGCGAAAAACTGTTTTTT
CASLGTGGEKLFF
>TRBJ2-1|few|TRBV14|-
TGTGCCAGCAGCCACCGGAGCTCCTACAATGAGCAGTTCTTC
CASSHRSSYNEQFF
>TRBJ1-3|-|TRBV5-1|-
TGCGCCAGCAGCCCGCAGGTCTCGGGATCAGGAAACACCATATATTTT
CASSPQVSGSGNTIYF
>TRBJ2-7|-|TRBV6-2/TRBV6-3|TRBD2
TGTGCCAGCAAAGCGGGAGTGTACGAGCAGTACTTC
CASKAGVYEQYF
>TRBJ1-6|many|TRBV7-9|-
TGTGCCAGCAGCCCAAGGGACCGGATAAATTCACCCCTCCACTTT
CASSPRDRINSPLHF
>TRBJ2-3|many|TRBV30|-
TGTGCCGCCTGGAACTGGATGGATACGCAGTATTTT
CAAWNWMDTQYF
>TRBJ1-3|-|TRBV9|TRBD1
TGTGCCAGCAGCGAGCGGGACAGAACTTTCTCTGGAAACACCATATATTTT
CASSERDRTFSGNTIYF
>TRBJ2-2|few|TRBV2|TRBD1
TGTGCCAGCAGATATCCGGGACAGGGTCGGACCGGGGAGCTGTTTTTT
CASRYPGQGRTGELFF
>TRBJ1-4|few|TRBV10-3|-
TGTGCCATCAGTGAGTCAGAAGAAAAACTGTTTTTT
CAISESEEKLFF
>TRBJ2-3|many|TRBV3-1|-
TGTGCCAGCAGCCAAGTCAGGGATACGCAGTATTTT
CASSQVRDTQYF
>TRBJ1-1|few|TRBV7-9|-
TGTGCCAGCAGCTTACTTGGAATGGGGGGGAATCCTGAAGCTTTCTTT
CASSLLGMGGNPEAFF
>TRBJ1-6|-|TRBV28|TRBD1
TGTGCCAGCCGGACAGGGCATTCACCCCTCCACTTT
CASRTGHSPLHF
>TRBJ2-3|many|TRBV7-3|TRBD2
TGTGCCAGCAGCTCTGGGACTAGCGCCACAGATACGCAGTATTTT
CASSSGTSATDTQYF
>TRBJ1-2|many|TRBV6-1|-
TGTGCCATCGACCATTCGAGGTCCTATGGCTACACCTTC
CAIDHSRSYGYTF
>TRBJ1-1|-|TRBV5-5|-
TGTGCCAGCAGCTTGGACCTGGGGTTCACTGAAGCTTTCTTT
CASSLDLGFTEAFF
>TRBJ2-5|many|TRBV7-9|-
TGTGCCAGCAGCTTAGCGGTGGGAGGAGAGACCCAGTACTTC
CASSLAVGGETQYF
>TRBJ2-2|-|TRBV19|TRBD2
TGTGCCAGTACCTCGGGACTAGCGGGATACACCGGGGAGCTGTTTTTT
CASTSGLAGYTGELFF
>TRBJ2-1|-|TRBV5-1|TRBD1
TGCGCCACGTCGAGAGGGGGCAGTTACAATGAGCAGTTCTTC
CATSRGGSYNEQFF
>TRBJ2-3|few|TRBV20-1|TRBD2
TGCAGTGCTAGAGCCAGGACTAGCGGTCGCACAGATACGCAGTATTTT
CSARARTSGRTDTQYF
>TRBJ2-7|few|TRBV7-2|TRBD2
TGTGCCAGCAGTTCCGGGGGGAACTACGAGCAGTACTTC
CASSSGGNYEQYF
>TRBJ2-3|many|TRBV28|-
TGTGCCAGCAGCTTTGATACGCAGTATTTT
CASSFDTQYF
>TRBJ1-4|-|TRBV4-1|TRBD1
TGCGCCAGCAGCCAACCGGGACAGACTAATGAAAAACTGTTTTTT
CASSQPGQTNEKLFF
>TRBJ2-1|-|TRBV18|-
TGTGCCAGCTCACCACCAGCCGGGTCTGTTTCCTACAATGAGCAGTTCTTC
CASSPPAGSVSYNEQFF
>TRBJ1-1|many|TRBV2|-
TGTGCCAGCAGCGGAGACAGTGCGAACACTGAAGCTTTCTTT
CASSGDSANTEAFF
>TRBJ1-4|-|TRBV12-3/TRBV12-4|-
TGTGCCAGCAGTGTAGGGGGACCGAGTAATGAAAAACTGTTTTTT
CASSVGGPSNEKLFF
>TRBJ1-2|many|TRBV28|-
TGTGCCAGCAGTGATGAGACACCCATTTCCTATGGCTACACCTTC
CASSDETPISYGYTF
>TRBJ1-2|few|TRBV6-1|TRBD1
TGTGCCAGCACGCCCGGGACAGGGGAGGGTTATGGCTACACCTTC
CASTPGTGEGYGYTF
>TRBJ2-1|many|TRBV2|TRBD1
TGTGCCAGCAGTGGACAGACTCCAGGGGGTGAGTTCTTC
CASSGQTPGGEFF
>TRBJ1-1|many|TRBV7-2|-
TGTGCCAGCAGCGCGAGACTTGATACTGAAGCTTTCTTT
CASSARLDTEAFF